A single sample gave rise to the 22 T cell receptor beta chains below, sequenced in a study of siplizumab effects on memory and regulatory T cells. Clones were sequenced by immunoSEQ multiplex PCR, and TCRdb holds only the in-frame ones, with some missing. The top ten clones hold around 0.029% of a sample with about 91,000 clones, around 97% of them seen once. Source material: naive CD4+ T cells sorted from blood. The source of these receptors is a human donor in good health.

The chain links TRBV11-2 to TRBJ1-1; 8 bases match TRBD1. This CDR3 spans 17 amino acids. The germline CDR1 and CDR2 sequences are SGHAT and FQNNGV. V shed 6 bases and J 1 base; nucleotides not matched to a gene: 13. The CDR3 here is CASSRITQGAGNTEAFF. CDR3 sequence (DNA): TGTGCCAGCAGTCGAATTACCCAGGGGGCGGGGAACACTGAAGCTTTCTTT.

This clone was seen once. This chain links TRBV7-2 with TRBJ2-3; TRBD2 matches at 11 bases. The CDR3 is made up of 18 amino acids. J lost 6 bases, V lost 0 bases, and 11 bases had no gene match. Germline V gene data show CDR1 as SGHTA and CDR2 as FQGNSA. CDR3 region: CASSLAGIAGGRSDTQYF. The CDR3 DNA sequence: TGTGCCAGCAGCTTAGCTGGGATAGCGGGGGGGCGGTCCGATACGCAGTATTTT. Complete variable domain (other parts from reference TRBV7-2 and TRBJ2-3): GAGVSQSPSNKVTEKGKDVELRCDPISGHTALYWYRQSLGQGLEFLIYFQGNSAPDKSGLPSDRFSAERTGGSVSTLTIQRTQQEDSAVYLCASSLAGIAGGRSDTQYFGPGTRLTVL.

The rearrangement joins TRBV11-2 to TRBJ1-1; no firm D call. The CDR3 has 15 residues. Trimming stripped 2 bases from V and 0 bases from J, with 10 bases between. CDR1 SGHAT and CDR2 FQNNGV come from the germline V gene. The DNA for the CDR3 is TGTGCCAGCAGCTTAAGAGAGAACTTGAACACTGAAGCTTTCTTT. It specifies CASSLRENLNTEAFF.

The CDR3 DNA reads as TGTGCCAGCATGACAGGGATCTACGAGCAGTACTTC. This encodes CASMTGIYEQYF. The V and J genes are TRBV28 and TRBJ2-7; 7 positions match TRBD1. Germline V gene lookup returns CDR1 MDHEN and CDR2 SYDVKM. The trim removed 7 bases at V and 3 bases at J, leaving 3 bases unmatched. The CDR3 totals 12 residues.

This rearrangement joins TRBV27 to TRBJ2-7; 9 positions match TRBD1. This CDR3 contains 13 residues. Germline V lookup: CDR1 MNHEY, CDR2 SMNVEV (reference sequence). After removal of 4 bases from V and 5 bases from J, the junction contained 3 bases not matched to a gene. The DNA of the CDR3 is TGTGCCAGCAGTTATAGGGACAGGGACGAGCAGTACTTC. Encoded protein: CASSYRDRDEQYF.

The chain links TRBV19 to TRBJ2-2; the D gene could be TRBD1 or TRBD2 (5 bases each). V lost 2 bases and J lost 7, with 14 bases in between. The CDR3 runs 15 residues. Germline CDR1 reads LNHDA; CDR2 reads SQIVND (reference sequence). The CDR3 DNA sequence: TGTGCCAGTAGTATATTGGACACCCGGGGCGGGGAGCTGTTTTTT. Translation gives CASSILDTRGGELFF.

The chain couples TRBV6-5 to TRBJ1-2, with D perhaps TRBD1 (6 bases). The CDR3 consists of 13 residues. Germline assignment: CDR1 MNHEY and CDR2 SVGAGI. V was pared by 6 bases and J by 6 bases, with 14 bases between. The CDR3 nucleotides are TGTGCCAGCAGCCCGACCAGGGGCCATGGCTACACCTTC. It encodes CASSPTRGHGYTF.

This rearrangement joins TRBV2 to TRBJ2-3; 12 nucleotides line up with TRBD2. Germline V gives CDR1 SNHLY, CDR2 FYNNEI. Trimming took 6 bases from V and 13 from J; bases not matched to a gene: 14. The CDR3 is 15 amino acids. The CDR3 sequence is CASRARLAGAFGEYF. The CDR3 DNA reads TGTGCCAGCAGAGCAAGACTAGCGGGGGCCTTCGGCGAGTATTTT.

The V gene is TRBV6-5, the J gene TRBJ2-5; D gene unclear. V was pared by 5 bases and J by 5 bases, with 15 bases between. The germline CDR1 and CDR2 sequences are MNHEY and SVGAGI. This CDR3 has 14 amino acids. The CDR3 DNA reads TGTGCCAGCAGTAGGGCTGCGGAAGGGGAGACCCAGTACTTC. It translates to CASSRAAEGETQYF.

V and J are TRBV4-1 and TRBJ1-2, with TRBD1 as a possible D gene (6 bases). Trimming removed 4 bases from V and 4 bases from J, with 22 bases in between. Germline CDR1 is MGHRA and CDR2 is YSYEKL. CDR3 size: 17 residues. Written as DNA, the CDR3 is TGCGCCAGCAGCCGAGAGGGAAGTGGCCGGGGGGCCTATGGCTACACCTTC. Its protein is CASSREGSGRGAYGYTF.

The chain links TRBV18 to TRBJ2-2; 9 bases agree with TRBD1. Germline V gene lookup returns CDR1 KGHSH and CDR2 LQKENI. The V and J ends lost 6 bases and 6 bases, in that order; junction bases with no gene match: 11. The CDR3 is 16 amino acids. This chain's CDR3 is CASSLGRTGDSGELFF. Here the CDR3 DNA reads TGTGCCAGCTCCCTTGGAAGGACAGGGGATTCCGGGGAGCTGTTTTTT.

The rearrangement uses TRBV7-9 and TRBJ1-1, with D unresolved. V lost 4 bases, J lost 1 base, and 10 bases lay in between. This CDR3 contains 14 residues. Per germline, CDR1 SEHNR and CDR2 FQNEAQ (reference sequence). The CDR3 here is CASSYFAGNTEAFF. In DNA form, the CDR3 reads TGTGCCAGCAGCTATTTCGCCGGGAACACTGAAGCTTTCTTT.

The V gene is TRBV7-8, the J gene TRBJ1-1, with 8 bases identical to TRBD1. With V trimmed by 3 bases and J by 3 bases, 6 bases remained unmatched. The CDR3 is 15 residues long. Germline-derived CDR1 and CDR2 are SGHVS and FQNEAQ. The CDR3 DNA reads as TGTGCCAGCAGCTTCTCCGGGACAGGACACACTGAAGCTTTCTTT. This gives the protein CASSFSGTGHTEAFF.

The chain recombines TRBV18 with TRBJ1-2; D is possibly TRBD1 (6 bases). V was pared by 2 bases and J by 7 bases, with 11 bases between. The CDR3 is 13 amino acids. Germline CDR1 KGHSH, CDR2 LQKENI. The CDR3 sequence: CASSPNRDGGYTF. The CDR3 DNA is TGTGCCAGCTCACCAAACAGGGATGGTGGCTACACCTTC.

The V gene is TRBV4-1, the J gene TRBJ1-2; D is possibly TRBD1 (6 bases). The V end lost 5 bases, the J end lost 2 bases, and 12 bases lay between the germline ends. The CDR3 runs to 14 residues. Germline V CDR1 and CDR2: MGHRA, YSYEKL. The CDR3 DNA reads TGCGCCAGCAGCTCCCCGGGACAAAACTATGGCTACACCTTC. This gives the protein CASSSPGQNYGYTF.

This chain connects TRBV19 to TRBJ2-2; TRBD1 or TRBD2 may be the D gene (5 bases each). Germline V gene data show CDR1 as LNHDA and CDR2 as SQIVND (reference sequence). The CDR3 loop spans 15 amino acids. The ends were cut back, 4 bases at V and 7 bases at J, with 16 bases in the middle. The CDR3 bases are TGTGCCAGTAGTAATCGGGACCTAATGGTCGGGGAGCTGTTTTTT. It translates to CASSNRDLMVGELFF.

The rearrangement links TRBV5-1 to TRBJ1-1; tentatively, D is TRBD1 (6 bases). Germline V CDR1 and CDR2: SGHRS, YFSETQ. V was cut by 6 bases and J by 3 bases, with 12 bases left in between. This CDR3 contains 13 residues. This CDR3 reads CASTQSGDTEAFF. The CDR3 DNA follows: TGCGCCAGCACCCAGTCAGGGGACACTGAAGCTTTCTTT.

The chain has TRBV10-3 and TRBJ2-7, with D perhaps matching TRBD2 (6 bases). The CDR3 is 14 residues long. V shed 10 bases and J shed 0 bases, with 16 bases lying between them. Germline-derived CDR1 and CDR2 are ENHRY and SYGVKD. In DNA form, the CDR3 reads TGTGCCAGCTATTCCCCTAGCGCCTCCTACGAGCAGTACTTC. Translating gives CASYSPSASYEQYF.

This chain links TRBV15 with TRBJ2-3; D possibly corresponds to TRBD2 (6 bases). Germline values: CDR1 LNHNV, CDR2 YYDKDF (reference sequence). The CDR3 consists of 14 residues. Between the trimmed V and J ends, which lost 10 bases and 0 bases, there was a span of 14 bases. The CDR3 sequence: CASTSGVSTDTQYF. Written as DNA, the CDR3 is TGTGCCAGTACCTCGGGGGTAAGCACAGATACGCAGTATTTT.

This rearrangement joins TRBV15 to TRBJ2-5; D perhaps matches TRBD2 (5 bases). Germline V gene sequence: CDR1 LNHNV, CDR2 YYDKDF (reference sequence). V lost 0 bases and J 1 base, leaving 9 bases between the germline ends. The CDR3 has 15 amino acids. The CDR3 reads CATSRDTGSQETQYF. The CDR3 region has the DNA TGTGCCACCAGCAGAGATACGGGATCCCAAGAGACCCAGTACTTC.

The chain employs TRBV6-5 and TRBJ2-3; 9 bases map to TRBD2. The CDR3 totals 14 residues. Germline lookup yields CDR1 MNHEY and CDR2 SVGAGI. J gave up 2 bases and V 7 bases, and 4 bases lay outside the gene matches. The CDR3 region is CASNGGGATDTQYF. CDR3 bases: TGTGCCAGCAACGGCGGGGGGGCCACAGATACGCAGTATTTT.

This rearrangement joins TRBV11-2 to TRBJ1-2; TRBD1 matches 10 bases. This CDR3 region has 16 residues. V gave up 5 bases and J gave up 2 bases; unmatched junction bases: 8. The germline V gene has CDR1 SGHAT and CDR2 FQNNGV. This chain's CDR3 is CASSPSGTGANYGYTF. In DNA form, the CDR3 reads TGTGCCAGCAGCCCATCCGGGACAGGGGCGAACTATGGCTACACCTTC.